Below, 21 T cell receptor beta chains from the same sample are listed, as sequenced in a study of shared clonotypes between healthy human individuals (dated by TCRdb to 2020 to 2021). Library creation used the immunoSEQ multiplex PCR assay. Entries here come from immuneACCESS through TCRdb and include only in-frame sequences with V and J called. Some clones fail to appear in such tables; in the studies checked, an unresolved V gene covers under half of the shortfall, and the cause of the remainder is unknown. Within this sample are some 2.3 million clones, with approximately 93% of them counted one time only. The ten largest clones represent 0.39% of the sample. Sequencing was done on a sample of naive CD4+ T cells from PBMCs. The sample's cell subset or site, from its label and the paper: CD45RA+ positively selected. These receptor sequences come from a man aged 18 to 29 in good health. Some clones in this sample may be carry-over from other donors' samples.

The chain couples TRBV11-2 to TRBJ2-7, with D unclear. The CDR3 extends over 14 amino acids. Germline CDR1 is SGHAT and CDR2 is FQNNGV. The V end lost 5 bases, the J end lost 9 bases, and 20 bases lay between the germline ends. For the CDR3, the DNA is TGTGCCAGCAGCCGGTCCCCCGATGGTGCACGGCAGTACTTC. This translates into CASSRSPDGARQYF.

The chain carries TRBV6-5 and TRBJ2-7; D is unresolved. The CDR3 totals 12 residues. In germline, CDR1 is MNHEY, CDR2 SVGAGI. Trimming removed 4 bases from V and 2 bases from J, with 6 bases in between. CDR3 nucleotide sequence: TGTGCCAGCAGTTCGAAAACCTACGAGCAGTACTTC. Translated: CASSSKTYEQYF.

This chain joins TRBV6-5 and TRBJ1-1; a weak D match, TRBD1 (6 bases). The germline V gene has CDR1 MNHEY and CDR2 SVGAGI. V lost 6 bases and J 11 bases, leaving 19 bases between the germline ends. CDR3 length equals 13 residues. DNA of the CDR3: TGTGCCAGCAGGAACGGGGGGCAGGTTGAGGCTTTCTTT. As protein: CASRNGGQVEAFF.

The CDR3 reads CASSVADRRVGNEQFF. CDR3 nucleotide sequence: TGCGCCAGCAGCGTAGCCGACAGGAGGGTCGGCAATGAGCAGTTCTTC. The chain uses TRBV5-1 and TRBJ2-1, with D perhaps given as TRBD1 or TRBD2 (6 bases each). The V gene lost 4 bases and the J gene lost 6 bases, with 20 bases spanning the gap. CDR1 and CDR2 from the germline V gene are SGHRS and YFSETQ. The CDR3 is 16 amino acids. The full variable domain, with the rest looked up from reference TRBV5-1 and TRBJ2-1, is KAGVTQTPRYLIKTRGQQVTLSCSPISGHRSVSWYQQTPGQGLQFLFEYFSETQRNKGNFPGRFSGRQFSNSRSEMNVSTLELGDSALYLCASSVADRRVGNEQFFGPGTRLTVL.

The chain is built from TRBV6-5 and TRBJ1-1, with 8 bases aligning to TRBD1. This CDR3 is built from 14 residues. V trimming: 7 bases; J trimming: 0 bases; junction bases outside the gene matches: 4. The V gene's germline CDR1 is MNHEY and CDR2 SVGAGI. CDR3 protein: CASTHRGLNTEAFF. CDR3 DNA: TGTGCCAGCACGCACAGGGGGTTGAACACTGAAGCTTTCTTT.

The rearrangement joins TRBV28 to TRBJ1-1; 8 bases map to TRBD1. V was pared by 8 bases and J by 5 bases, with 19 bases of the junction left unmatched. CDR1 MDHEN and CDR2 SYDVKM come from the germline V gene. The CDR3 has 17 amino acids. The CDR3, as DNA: TGTGCCAGCCGGGCCGGGGGACAGGTGACCATGTGGACTGAAGCTTTCTTT. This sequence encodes CASRAGGQVTMWTEAFF.

The CDR3 coding sequence is TGCGCCACCCAGCGGGCTAGCTGGAACACCGGGGAGCTGTTTTTT. Translation: CATQRASWNTGELFF. The rearrangement links TRBV4-1 to TRBJ2-2; maybe TRBD2 (6 bases). V lost 10 bases and J lost 1, with 16 bases in between. CDR1 is MGHRA and CDR2 is YSYEKL in the germline V gene. This CDR3 region has 15 residues.

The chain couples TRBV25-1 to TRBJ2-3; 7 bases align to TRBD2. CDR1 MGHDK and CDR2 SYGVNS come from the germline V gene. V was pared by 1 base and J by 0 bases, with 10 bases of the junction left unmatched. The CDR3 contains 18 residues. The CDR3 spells CASSEWGKGTTSTDTQYF. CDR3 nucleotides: TGTGCCAGCAGTGAATGGGGGAAGGGGACTACTAGCACAGATACGCAGTATTTT.

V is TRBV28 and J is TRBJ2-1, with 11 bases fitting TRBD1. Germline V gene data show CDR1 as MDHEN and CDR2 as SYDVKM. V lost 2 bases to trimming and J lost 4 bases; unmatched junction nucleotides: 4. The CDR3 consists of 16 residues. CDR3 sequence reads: CASSLPGTGGYNEQFF. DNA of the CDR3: TGTGCCAGCAGTTTACCCGGGACAGGGGGGTACAATGAGCAGTTCTTC.

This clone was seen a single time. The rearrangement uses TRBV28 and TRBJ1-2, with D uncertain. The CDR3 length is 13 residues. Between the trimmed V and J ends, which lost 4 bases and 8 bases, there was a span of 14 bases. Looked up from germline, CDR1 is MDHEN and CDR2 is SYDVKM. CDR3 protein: CASSSVEGEGYTF. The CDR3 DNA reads TGTGCCAGCAGTTCGGTGGAGGGAGAGGGCTACACCTTC.

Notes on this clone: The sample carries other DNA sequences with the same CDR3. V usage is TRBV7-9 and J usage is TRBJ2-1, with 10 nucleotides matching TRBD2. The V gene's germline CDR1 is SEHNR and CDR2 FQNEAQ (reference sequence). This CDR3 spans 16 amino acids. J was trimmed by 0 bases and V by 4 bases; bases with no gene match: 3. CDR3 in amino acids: CASSSRTSGSYNEQFF. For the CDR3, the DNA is TGTGCCAGCAGCTCCCGGACTAGCGGCTCCTACAATGAGCAGTTCTTC.

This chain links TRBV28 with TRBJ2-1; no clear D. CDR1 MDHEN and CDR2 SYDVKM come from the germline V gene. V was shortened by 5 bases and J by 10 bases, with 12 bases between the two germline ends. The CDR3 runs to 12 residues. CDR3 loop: CASSPLRPEQFF. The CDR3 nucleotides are TGTGCCAGCAGTCCCTTGCGGCCAGAGCAGTTCTTC.

CDR3 amino acids: CASKGRAAGNSGANVLTF. In DNA form, the CDR3 reads TGTGCCAGCAAAGGTCGGGCAGCTGGGAACTCTGGGGCCAACGTCCTGACTTTC. The chain combines TRBV27 with TRBJ2-6, with D uncertain. There are 18 residues in the CDR3. Germline V gives CDR1 MNHEY, CDR2 SMNVEV (reference sequence). Trimming left V 7 bases short and J 0 bases short, with 19 bases between.

The CDR3 is CASSAGQGADTQYF. The CDR3 DNA reads as TGTGCCAGCAGCGCCGGACAGGGGGCAGATACGCAGTATTTT. The chain links TRBV5-6 to TRBJ2-3, with TRBD1 identical over 10 bases. Per the germline V gene, CDR1 is SGHDT and CDR2 is YYEEEE. This CDR3 has 14 amino acids. J was trimmed by 4 bases and V by 4 bases; bases with no gene match: 3. Variable domain in full (rest from reference TRBV5-6 and TRBJ2-3): DAGVTQSPTHLIKTRGQQVTLRCSPKSGHDTVSWYQQALGQGPQFIFQYYEEEERQRGNFPDRFSGHQFPNYSSELNVNALLLGDSALYLCASSAGQGADTQYFGPGTRLTVL.

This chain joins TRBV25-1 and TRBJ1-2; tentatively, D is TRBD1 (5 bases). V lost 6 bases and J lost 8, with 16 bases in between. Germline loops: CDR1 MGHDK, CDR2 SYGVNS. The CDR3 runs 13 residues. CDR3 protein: CASSPGGLRGYTF. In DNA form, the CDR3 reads TGTGCCAGCAGCCCTGGGGGGTTAAGGGGCTACACCTTC.

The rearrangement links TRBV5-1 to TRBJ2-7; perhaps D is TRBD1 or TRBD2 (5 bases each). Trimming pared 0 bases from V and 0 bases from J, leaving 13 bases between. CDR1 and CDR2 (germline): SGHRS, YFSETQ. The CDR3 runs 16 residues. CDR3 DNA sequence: TGCGCCAGCAGCTTGGCCCATCTGGGGGTCTCCTACGAGCAGTACTTC. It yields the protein CASSLAHLGVSYEQYF.

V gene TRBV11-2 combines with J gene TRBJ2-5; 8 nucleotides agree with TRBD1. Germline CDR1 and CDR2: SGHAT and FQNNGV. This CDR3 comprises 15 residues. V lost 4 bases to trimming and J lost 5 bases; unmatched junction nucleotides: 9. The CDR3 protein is CASSWTGPWGETQYF. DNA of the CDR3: TGTGCCAGCAGCTGGACAGGGCCGTGGGGGGAGACCCAGTACTTC. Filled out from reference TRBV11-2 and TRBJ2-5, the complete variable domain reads EAGVAQSPRYKIIEKRQSVAFWCNPISGHATLYWYQQILGQGPKLLIQFQNNGVVDDSQLPKDRFSAERLKGVDSTLKIQPAKLEDSAVYLCASSWTGPWGETQYFGPGTRLLVL.

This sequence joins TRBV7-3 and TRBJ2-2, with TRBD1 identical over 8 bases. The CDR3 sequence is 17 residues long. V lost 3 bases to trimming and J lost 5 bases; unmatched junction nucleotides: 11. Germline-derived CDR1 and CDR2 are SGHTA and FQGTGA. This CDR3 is CASSFHKYRGRTGELFF. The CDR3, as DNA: TGTGCCAGCAGCTTCCATAAATACAGGGGGAGGACCGGGGAGCTGTTTTTT. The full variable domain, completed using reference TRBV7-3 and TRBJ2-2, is GAGVSQTPSNKVTEKGKYVELRCDPISGHTALYWYRQSLGQGPEFLIYFQGTGAADDSGLPNDRFFAVRPEGSVSTLKIQRTERGDSAVYLCASSFHKYRGRTGELFFGEGSRLTVL.

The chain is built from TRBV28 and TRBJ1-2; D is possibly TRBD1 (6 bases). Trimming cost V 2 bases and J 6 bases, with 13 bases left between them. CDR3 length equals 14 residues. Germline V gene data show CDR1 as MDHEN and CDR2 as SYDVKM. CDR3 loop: CASSLRQGRHGYTF. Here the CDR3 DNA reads TGTGCCAGCAGTTTAAGGCAGGGGAGGCATGGCTACACCTTC.

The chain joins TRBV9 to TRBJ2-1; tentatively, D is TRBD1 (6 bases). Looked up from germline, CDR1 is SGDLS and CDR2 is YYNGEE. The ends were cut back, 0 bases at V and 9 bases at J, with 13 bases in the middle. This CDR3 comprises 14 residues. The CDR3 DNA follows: TGTGCCAGCAGCGTAGCTCCGACAGGTGGTGAGCAGTTCTTC. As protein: CASSVAPTGGEQFF.

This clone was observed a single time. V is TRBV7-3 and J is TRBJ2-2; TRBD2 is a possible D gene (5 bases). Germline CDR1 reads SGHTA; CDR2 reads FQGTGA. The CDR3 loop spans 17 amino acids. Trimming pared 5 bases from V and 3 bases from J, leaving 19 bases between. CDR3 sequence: CASSRTSGPGYTGELFF. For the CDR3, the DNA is TGTGCCAGCAGCCGAACAAGCGGCCCTGGTTACACCGGGGAGCTGTTTTTT.